The T cell receptor beta chain under discussion was sequenced for a study of cytotoxic CD8 clonotypes in ibrutinib-treated CLL. This clone was observed a single time. Its antigen is unidentified. Study observations and caveats: Contraction or stability on treatment characterized the public clonotypes, which were uncommon.

Sequencing was designed to attain a depth spanning 1 in 200,000 to 1 in 1 million T cells. The assay was immunoSEQ multiplex PCR, and TCRdb's table has in-frame clones only and misses some. The data show about 84,000 clones, around 84% seen once. Genomic DNA (about 2.2 micrograms) was obtained from cryopreserved PBMCs for construction of TCR beta libraries. Sequenced material: PBMCs, taken before ibrutinib treatment. The receptor was derived from a human donor with chronic lymphocytic leukemia.

The CDR3 nucleotides read TGTGCCAGCAGCTTAATGCAGGGCATCACCACTGAAGCTTTCTTT. Residues: CASSLMQGITTEAFF. The rearrangement joins TRBV7-3 to TRBJ1-1, with D possibly matching TRBD1 (5 bases). The ends were cut back, 1 base at V and 4 bases at J, with 13 bases in the middle. The CDR3 contains 15 residues. CDR1 is SGHTA and CDR2 is FQGTGA in the germline V gene.